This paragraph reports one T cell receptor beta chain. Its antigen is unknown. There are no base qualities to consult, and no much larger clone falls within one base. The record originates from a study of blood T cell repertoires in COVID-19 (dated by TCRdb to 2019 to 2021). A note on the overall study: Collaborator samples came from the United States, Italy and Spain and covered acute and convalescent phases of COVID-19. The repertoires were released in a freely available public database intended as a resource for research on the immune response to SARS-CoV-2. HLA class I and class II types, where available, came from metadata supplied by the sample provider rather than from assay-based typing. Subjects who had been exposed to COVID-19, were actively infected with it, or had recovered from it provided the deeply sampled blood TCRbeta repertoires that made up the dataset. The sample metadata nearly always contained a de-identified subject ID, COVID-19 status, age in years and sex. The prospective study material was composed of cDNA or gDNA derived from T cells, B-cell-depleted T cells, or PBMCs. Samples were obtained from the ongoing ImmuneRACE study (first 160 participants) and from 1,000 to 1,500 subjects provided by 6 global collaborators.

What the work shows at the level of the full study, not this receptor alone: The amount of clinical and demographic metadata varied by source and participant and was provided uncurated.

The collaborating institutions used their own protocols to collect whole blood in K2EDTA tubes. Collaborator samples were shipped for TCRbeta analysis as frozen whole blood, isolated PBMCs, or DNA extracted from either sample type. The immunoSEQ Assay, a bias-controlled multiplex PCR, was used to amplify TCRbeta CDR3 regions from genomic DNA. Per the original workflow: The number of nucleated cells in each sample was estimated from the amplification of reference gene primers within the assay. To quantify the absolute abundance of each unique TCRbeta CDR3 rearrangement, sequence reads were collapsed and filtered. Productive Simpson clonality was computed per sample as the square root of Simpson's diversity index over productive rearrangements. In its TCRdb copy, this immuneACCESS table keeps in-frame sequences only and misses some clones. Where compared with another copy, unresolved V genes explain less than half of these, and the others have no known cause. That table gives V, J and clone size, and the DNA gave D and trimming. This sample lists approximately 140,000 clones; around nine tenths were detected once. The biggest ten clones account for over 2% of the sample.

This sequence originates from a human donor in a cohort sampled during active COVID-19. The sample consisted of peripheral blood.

The DNA sequence reads TGTGCCAGCAGCTTAACAGGAGCTCTCTCTGGAAACACCATATATTTT. It encodes CASSLTGALSGNTIYF. The rearrangement joined TRBV9 to TRBJ1-3; the D gene is perhaps TRBD1, on 5 matching bases. As encoded in the germline V gene, CDR1 is SGDLS while CDR2 is YYNGEE. The CDR3, cysteine through phenylalanine, is 16 amino acids long. The sequence is cut down to CDR3 DNA, 48 bases in frame from base 1. V lost 4 bases and J lost 0 bases; the stretch between them is 14 bases long. The entire variable domain, with the stretches around the CDR3 drawn from the reference TRBV9 and TRBJ1-3 proteins, is DSGVTQTPKHLITATGQRVTLRCSPRSGDLSVYWYQQSLDQGLQFLIQYYNGEERAKGNILERFSAQQFPDLHSELNLSSLELGDSALYFCASSLTGALSGNTIYFGEGSWLTVV.